The 11 T cell receptor beta chains listed next were all sequenced from one sample in a study of T-cell memory formation after mild COVID-19. TCRdb processed the 5' RACE reads anew with MiXCR; each CDR3 protein has one entry. Among hundreds of thousands of distinct CDR3 sequences, approximately 19% were seen once, and the ten largest hold roughly 20%. The source material was PBMCs or a T cell subset sorted from them (not recorded which). Receptors were obtained from a man younger than 30 who had mild COVID-19 (a few samples of this study predate the infection). Cell type and time point are not known.

The sample holds many counts of this clonotype. V usage is TRBV29-1 and J usage is TRBJ2-5, with 8 positions matching TRBD1. The CDR3 covers 12 residues. V trimming: 6 bases; J trimming: 6 bases; junction bases outside the gene matches: 6. Germline V CDR1 and CDR2: SQVTM, ANQGSEA. The CDR3 is CSVLDRVKTQYF. The CDR3 bases are TGCAGCGTGCTGGACAGGGTAAAGACCCAGTACTTC. The whole variable domain, remainder taken from reference TRBV29-1 and TRBJ2-5, is SAVISQKPSRDICQRGTSLTIQCQVDSQVTMMFWYRQQPGQSLTLIATANQGSEATYESGFVIDKFPISRPNLTFSTLTVSNMSPEDSSIYLCSVLDRVKTQYFGPGTRLLVL.

The CDR3 DNA sequence: TGCGCCAGCAGCGTAACAACAGATACGCAGTATTTT. Its protein product is CASSVTTDTQYF. V gene TRBV5-1 combines with J gene TRBJ2-3; D is ambiguous. The CDR3 extends over 12 amino acids. CDR1 is SGHRS and CDR2 is YFSETQ in the germline V gene. Trimming took 4 bases from V and 3 from J, leaving 6 bases between them.

The CDR3 protein is CSARRGYEQYF. The CDR3 DNA is TGCAGTGCTAGAAGGGGTTACGAGCAGTACTTC. This sequence joins TRBV20-1 and TRBJ2-7, with D maybe TRBD1 (5 bases). Germline CDR1 and CDR2: DFQATT and SNEGSKA (reference sequence). This CDR3 is 11 amino acids long. V dropped 2 bases and J dropped 4 bases, with 6 bases sitting between them.

The chain is built from TRBV11-2 and TRBJ2-5, with D hard to call. Trimming took off 7 bases at V and 0 bases at J, with 12 bases between the two ends. Germline CDR1 is SGHAT and CDR2 is FQNNGV. The CDR3 has 14 residues. The CDR3 loop reads CASNEDEDQETQYF. CDR3 nucleotides: TGTGCCAGCAACGAGGACGAGGACCAAGAGACCCAGTACTTC.

This chain links TRBV5-1 with TRBJ2-3; D unresolved. Germline V CDR1 and CDR2: SGHRS, YFSETQ. V was pared by 3 bases and J by 6 bases, with 17 bases between. The CDR3 loop spans 15 amino acids. The CDR3 is CASSSDTELLDTQYF. The CDR3 DNA sequence: TGCGCCAGCAGCTCAGACACCGAATTGCTGGATACGCAGTATTTT. Combining the CDR3 with reference TRBV5-1 and TRBJ2-3 gives the whole variable domain KAGVTQTPRYLIKTRGQQVTLSCSPISGHRSVSWYQQTPGQGLQFLFEYFSETQRNKGNFPGRFSGRQFSNSRSEMNVSTLELGDSALYLCASSSDTELLDTQYFGPGTRLTVL.

The V and J genes are TRBV19 and TRBJ2-2; TRBD2 might be the D (5 bases). Deletions cut 6 bases from V and 0 bases from J, with 8 bases between. The CDR3 covers 14 residues. Germline assignment: CDR1 LNHDA and CDR2 SQIVND (reference sequence). CDR3 loop: CASREDSNTGELFF. In nucleotides, the CDR3 is TGTGCCAGTAGGGAGGATTCGAACACCGGGGAGCTGTTTTTT.

This clonotype was seen at least ten times. J is TRBJ2-1 and V is TRBV11-2; TRBD1 is a possible D gene (6 bases). Trimming stripped 4 bases from V and 7 bases from J, with 20 bases between. From germline, CDR1 is SGHAT and CDR2 FQNNGV. There are 16 residues in the CDR3. CDR3 sequence: CASSSLPEGVGNEQFF. CDR3 DNA sequence: TGTGCCAGCAGCTCCCTCCCCGAGGGGGTGGGGAATGAGCAGTTCTTC.

This clonotype was counted between two and nine times. J is TRBJ2-6 and V is TRBV2, with TRBD1 as a possible D gene (6 bases). CDR3 length: 17 residues. The V end lost 9 bases, the J end lost 2 bases, and 20 bases lay between the germline ends. The germline V gene has CDR1 SNHLY and CDR2 FYNNEI. For the CDR3, the DNA is TGTGCCAGTTTGACGAGGGGGTCTCTCCCTGGGGCCAACGTCCTGACTTTC. Its translation is CASLTRGSLPGANVLTF.

The rearrangement uses TRBV6-6 and TRBJ2-7, with D unclear. Germline lookup yields CDR1 MNHNY and CDR2 SVGAGI (reference sequence). Deletions cut 7 bases from V and 4 bases from J, with 14 bases between. This CDR3 region has 13 residues. CDR3 sequence reads: CASTSSPIYEQYV. CDR3 bases: TGTGCCAGCACTTCAAGTCCAATTTACGAGCAGTACGTC.

This clonotype was observed a few times. The chain has TRBV15 and TRBJ2-3; 10 positions agree with TRBD2. CDR3 size: 16 residues. Germline V CDR1 and CDR2: LNHNV, YYDKDF (reference sequence). The V gene end was trimmed by 3 bases and the J gene end by 4 bases; junction bases not matched to a gene: 7. The CDR3 spells CATSSMGLAGADTQYF. DNA of the CDR3: TGTGCCACCAGCAGCATGGGGCTAGCGGGGGCAGATACGCAGTATTTT.

This clonotype was picked up a small number of times. The gene calls are TRBV20-1 and TRBJ2-3; TRBD2 matches 9 bases. The CDR3 has 15 residues. Looked up from germline, CDR1 is DFQATT and CDR2 is SNEGSKA (reference sequence). V shed 1 base and J 4 bases; nucleotides not matched to a gene: 6. The CDR3 sequence is CSARALGLASDTQYF. The CDR3 DNA sequence: TGCAGTGCTAGAGCCCTCGGACTAGCGTCAGATACGCAGTATTTT.